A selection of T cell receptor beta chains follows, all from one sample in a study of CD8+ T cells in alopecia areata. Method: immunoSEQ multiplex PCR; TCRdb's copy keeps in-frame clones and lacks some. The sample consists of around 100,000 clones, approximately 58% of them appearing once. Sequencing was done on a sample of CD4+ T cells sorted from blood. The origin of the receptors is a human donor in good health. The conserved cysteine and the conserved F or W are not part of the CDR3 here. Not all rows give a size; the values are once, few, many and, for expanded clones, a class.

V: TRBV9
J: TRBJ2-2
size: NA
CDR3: ASSRDYLPTGELF

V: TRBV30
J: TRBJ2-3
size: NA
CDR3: ASSPTDTQY

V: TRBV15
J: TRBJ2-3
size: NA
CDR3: ATSRMHLVVLGTDTQY

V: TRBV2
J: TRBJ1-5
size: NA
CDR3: ASSADRDSNQPQH

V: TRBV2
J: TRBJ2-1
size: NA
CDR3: ASSVLGGPDPL

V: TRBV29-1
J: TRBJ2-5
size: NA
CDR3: SVGMLARETQY

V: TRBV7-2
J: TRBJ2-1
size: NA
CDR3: ASSQRTSGGLYNEQF

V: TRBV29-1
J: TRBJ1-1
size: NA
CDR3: SVETGTRNTEAF

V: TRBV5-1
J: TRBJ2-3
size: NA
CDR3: ASSYAVEADTQY

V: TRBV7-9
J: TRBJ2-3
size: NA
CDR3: ASSFVWGASTDTQY

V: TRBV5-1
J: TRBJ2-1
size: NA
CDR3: ASSLIGGQGGYNEQF

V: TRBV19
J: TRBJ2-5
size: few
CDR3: ASSTRLQETQY

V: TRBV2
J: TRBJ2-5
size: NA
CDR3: ASGASGKETQY

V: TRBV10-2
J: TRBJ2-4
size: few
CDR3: ASSLAGGLQY

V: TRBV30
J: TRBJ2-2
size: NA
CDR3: AWSVRLNTGELF

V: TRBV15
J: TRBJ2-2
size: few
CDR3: ATSGFQGGTGELF